A single sample is the source of the 9 T cell receptor beta chains below, sequenced in a study of T-cell memory formation after mild COVID-19 (dated by TCRdb to the early 2020s). Library method: 5' RACE. Sequenced on an Illumina NovaSeq 6000. TCRdb handled the public reads itself, with Q25 trimming in fastp and clone calling in MiXCR, and kept productive beta chains. One record per CDR3 amino acid sequence lists the most common genes and DNA. For this sample there are 400,000 to 550,000 distinct CDR3 sequences; nearly 25% appear just once. The ten largest clones capture around 12% of the sample. Sequencing was performed on PBMCs or a T cell subset sorted from them (not recorded which). The receptors here all came from an adult woman who had mild COVID-19 (a few samples of this study predate the infection). The sample titles of this study are shuffled in the database, so cell type and time point are left out; the donor was told from shared clones.

The chain is built from TRBV12-3 or TRBV12-4 and TRBJ1-6; no clear D gene. The CDR3 runs 15 residues. V lost 0 bases and J 7 bases, leaving 10 bases between the germline ends. The CDR3 nucleotides are TGTGCCAGCAGTTTAGCGTTAGCAGCCAATTCACCCCTCCACTTT. Amino acid sequence: CASSLALAANSPLHF.

The sample holds many counts of this clonotype. The chain joins TRBV19 to TRBJ2-7, with 8 bases lining up with TRBD1. Germline CDR1 and CDR2: LNHDA and SQIVND (reference sequence). CDR3 length: 16 residues. V gave up 5 bases and J gave up 1 base; unmatched junction bases: 10. This chain's CDR3 is CASSLRQGARSYEQYF. The DNA of the CDR3 is TGTGCCAGTAGTTTACGTCAGGGGGCGAGGTCCTACGAGCAGTACTTC.

The rearrangement joins TRBV24-1 to TRBJ2-5, with 12 nucleotides matching TRBD1. V was pared by 2 bases and J by 2 bases, with 2 bases of the junction left unmatched. CDR3 length: 16 residues. Germline V gene data show CDR1 as KGHDR and CDR2 as SFDVKD. DNA of the CDR3: TGTGCCACCAGTGATTGGGACAGGGGGCGTCAAGAGACCCAGTACTTC. Its protein product is CATSDWDRGRQETQYF.

This chain uses TRBV12-3 or TRBV12-4 with TRBJ1-2; D is undetermined. The ends were cut back, 3 bases at V and 5 bases at J, with 7 bases in the middle. This CDR3 comprises 12 residues. The CDR3, as DNA: TGTGCCAGCAGTTTTGGACTGTATGGCTACACCTTC. Amino acid sequence: CASSFGLYGYTF.

This chain links TRBV18 with TRBJ2-7, with a tentative D call TRBD1 (5 bases). The CDR3 length is 16 residues. Germline V gene data show CDR1 as KGHSH and CDR2 as LQKENI. V gave up 2 bases and J gave up 0 bases, with 14 bases separating them. The CDR3 nucleotides are TGTGCCAGCTCACCAGAAGGCAGGGCGAGCTCCTACGAGCAGTACTTC. Protein sequence: CASSPEGRASSYEQYF.

The CDR3 loop is CASSLSGGASKNEQFF. In DNA form, the CDR3 reads TGTGCCAGCAGCTTGAGCGGGGGGGCCAGTAAAAATGAGCAGTTCTTC. The V gene is TRBV7-9, the J gene TRBJ2-1; 10 bases agree with TRBD2. The J segment lost 7 bases and the V segment lost 3 bases, leaving 9 bases of the junction unmatched. CDR1 is SEHNR, CDR2 FQNEAQ, per germline (reference sequence). The CDR3 length is 16 residues.

Only a few counts were recorded for this clonotype. The rearrangement links TRBV5-5 to TRBJ2-1; D is uncertain. Trimming cost V 4 bases and J 10 bases, with 9 bases left between them. Looked up from germline, CDR1 is SGHKS and CDR2 is YYEKEE (reference sequence). The CDR3 sequence is 11 residues long. This CDR3 is CASSLGWEQFF. The CDR3 coding sequence is TGTGCCAGCAGCCTTGGGTGGGAGCAGTTCTTC.

The gene calls are TRBV7-7 and TRBJ2-2, with 10 bases aligning to TRBD2. Trimming took 2 bases from V and 6 from J; bases not matched to a gene: 6. The CDR3 is 16 amino acids. Per the germline V gene, CDR1 is SSHAT and CDR2 is FNYEAQ (reference sequence). The CDR3 sequence: CASSLRPAGGPGELFF. CDR3 nucleotide sequence: TGTGCCAGCAGCTTAAGGCCAGCGGGGGGGCCCGGGGAGCTGTTTTTT.

This clonotype was counted a few times. The chain combines TRBV20-1 with TRBJ1-3; possibly TRBD1 for D (6 bases). Trimming stripped 0 bases from V and 0 bases from J, with 15 bases between. The CDR3 loop spans 17 amino acids. The germline V gene has CDR1 DFQATT and CDR2 SNEGSKA (reference sequence). DNA of the CDR3: TGCAGTGCTAGAGACACCATCGGACAGTTCTCTGGAAACACCATATATTTT. This codes for CSARDTIGQFSGNTIYF.